A single sample gave rise to the 6 T cell receptor beta chains below, sequenced in a study of blood T cell repertoires in COVID-19. Libraries were prepared by immunoSEQ multiplex PCR; TCRdb keeps only in-frame clonotypes and omits some of them. The sample holds hundreds of thousands of clones, just over 85% seen once. Sequencing used PBMCs or T cells enriched from blood (not recorded which). These TCRs come from a man aged 30 to 39 who had recovered from COVID-19.

This sequence joins TRBV7-9 and TRBJ2-7; 9 bases are a match to TRBD1. The CDR3 totals 16 residues. With V trimmed by 4 bases and J by 3 bases, 10 bases remained unmatched. Germline V lookup: CDR1 SEHNR, CDR2 FQNEAQ (reference sequence). CDR3 bases: TGTGCCAGCAGCTCCAGACCCCCGGGACAGGGCTACGAGCAGTACTTC. This encodes CASSSRPPGQGYEQYF.

V usage is TRBV6-5 and J usage is TRBJ2-1, with 12 positions matching TRBD2. V shed 4 bases and J 9 bases; nucleotides not matched to a gene: 7. The CDR3 totals 15 residues. Germline values: CDR1 MNHEY, CDR2 SVGAGI. This CDR3 is CASSSSSGGAFEQFF. CDR3 sequence (DNA): TGTGCCAGCAGTTCCTCTAGCGGGGGGGCCTTTGAGCAGTTCTTC.

The chain couples TRBV3-1 (or the pseudogene TRBV3-2) to TRBJ2-7; D is possibly TRBD2 (6 bases). The CDR3 runs 17 residues. Deletions cut 1 base from V and 2 bases from J, with 18 bases between. Germline V gives CDR1 LGHDT, CDR2 YNNKEL (reference sequence). DNA for the CDR3: TGTGCCAGCAGCCAAGTAGGTGCAACGGGAGTACCCTACGAGCAGTACTTC. The encoded protein is CASSQVGATGVPYEQYF.

V usage is TRBV14 and J usage is TRBJ2-1, with 8 bases identical to TRBD1. The J segment lost 3 bases and the V segment lost 2 bases, leaving 9 bases of the junction unmatched. Germline CDR1 is SGHDN and CDR2 is FVKESK. The CDR3 has 17 residues. CDR3 residues: CASSQKETGEIYNEQFF. The CDR3 bases are TGTGCCAGCAGCCAAAAGGAGACAGGGGAAATCTACAATGAGCAGTTCTTC.

The chain links TRBV2 to TRBJ1-1, with D hard to call. Germline V gene data show CDR1 as SNHLY and CDR2 as FYNNEI. Trimming removed 3 bases at V and 3 bases at J, with 5 bases between. The CDR3 spans 12 residues. The CDR3 region is CASSDGDTEAFF. The CDR3 coding sequence is TGTGCCAGCAGTGATGGAGACACTGAAGCTTTCTTT.

The V call is TRBV7-9, the J call TRBJ1-4; possibly TRBD1 for D (6 bases). Trimming shortened V by 3 bases and J by 9 bases, and 11 bases separated the two germline ends. Germline V gene sequence: CDR1 SEHNR, CDR2 FQNEAQ (reference sequence). CDR3 size: 13 residues. CDR3 sequence: CASSLGQPKKLFF. CDR3 coding DNA: TGTGCCAGCAGCTTGGGACAACCAAAAAAACTGTTTTTT.